Listed here is a single T cell receptor (beta chain). This sample is drawn from a study of control samples from healthy donors and cancer patients. Germline trimming cut 6 bases from V and 10 bases from J; bases unmatched to any gene: 16. Germline values: CDR1 SGHTA, CDR2 FQGNSA. This CDR3 region has 16 residues. Assay: immunoSEQ multiplex PCR; the TCRdb copy retains only in-frame clones and omits some. The table includes about 86,000 clones, around 94% detected once. Sequenced material: blood. The TCR originated in a woman aged 18-35 years in good health. J is TRBJ1-4 and V is TRBV7-2; 8 bases match TRBD1. The DNA of the CDR3 is TGTGCCAGCAGAAAAGTCACAGGGGGGCAGGGTGGAAAACTGTTTTTT. Translated, it gives CASRKVTGGQGGKLFF.